The 9 T cell receptor beta chains below all came from one sample that was sequenced in a study of cytomegalovirus exposure and HLA in healthy donors. Amplification used 60 Vbeta primers and 13 Jbeta primers. TCRdb's copy holds only in-frame clones and misses some; the assay was immunoSEQ multiplex PCR. This table has about 110,000 clones, 82% appearing once. Sequenced material: PBMCs. These receptors were taken from a man under 40 in good health and CMV-seropositive.

V usage is TRBV7-9 and J usage is TRBJ1-1, with D perhaps matching TRBD1 (6 bases). CDR3 length: 14 amino acids. V lost 5 bases and J lost 4, with 14 bases in between. CDR1 and CDR2 (germline): SEHNR, FQNEAQ (reference sequence). The CDR3 DNA reads TGTGCCAGCAGCCCACAGACAGGCGTCACTGAAGCTTTCTTT. Its protein is CASSPQTGVTEAFF.

This chain joins TRBV19 and TRBJ2-1, with D perhaps TRBD1 (5 bases). Germline V gene sequence: CDR1 LNHDA, CDR2 SQIVND (reference sequence). The CDR3 extends over 15 amino acids. Trimming stripped 3 bases from V and 3 bases from J, with 12 bases between. The CDR3 sequence is CASSISRQIYNEQFF. As DNA, the CDR3 is TGTGCCAGTAGTATCAGCCGACAGATCTACAATGAGCAGTTCTTC.

This clone was found once. This chain uses TRBV4-1 with TRBJ1-3, with 7 bases aligning to TRBD1. V lost 4 bases, J lost 0 bases, and 6 bases stayed unmatched. The CDR3 is made up of 16 amino acids. The germline V gene has CDR1 MGHRA and CDR2 YSYEKL. CDR3 coding DNA: TGCGCCAGCAGCCCCGAGGACAGGATCTCTGGAAACACCATATATTTT. Translation gives CASSPEDRISGNTIYF.

The rearrangement links TRBV9 to TRBJ2-7; 10 nucleotides align to TRBD2. J gave up 7 bases and V 0 bases, and 7 bases lay outside the gene matches. CDR1 is SGDLS and CDR2 is YYNGEE in the germline V gene. The CDR3 runs to 15 residues. The CDR3 region is CASSVGTSGDWEQYF. In DNA, the CDR3 is TGTGCCAGCAGCGTAGGAACTAGCGGGGACTGGGAGCAGTACTTC.

The chain employs TRBV7-6 and TRBJ2-3; 9 nucleotides align to TRBD2. V gave up 1 base and J gave up 1 base; unmatched junction bases: 3. Germline CDR1 is SGHVS and CDR2 is FNYEAQ. The CDR3 totals 16 residues. CDR3 sequence: CASSLVAGGRTDTQYF. The CDR3 DNA reads TGTGCCAGCAGCTTAGTTGCGGGGGGGCGCACAGATACGCAGTATTTT.

The chain recombines TRBV5-1 with TRBJ1-1, with D possibly being TRBD1 (5 bases). V was cut by 3 bases and J by 5 bases, with 11 bases left in between. The CDR3 length is 13 residues. Germline values: CDR1 SGHRS, CDR2 YFSETQ. CDR3 in DNA: TGCGCCAGCAGCTCGTCAGGGCAGACTGAAGCTTTCTTT. Protein product: CASSSSGQTEAFF.

The rearrangement joins TRBV6-5 to TRBJ1-5; 7 nucleotides align to TRBD1. CDR3 length: 13 amino acids. Looked up from germline, CDR1 is MNHEY and CDR2 is SVGAGI. V gave up 5 bases and J gave up 7 bases; unmatched junction bases: 5. CDR3: CASSRDRDQPQHF. DNA of the CDR3: TGTGCCAGCAGTCGAGACAGGGACCAGCCCCAGCATTTT.

This clone was seen just once. The chain uses TRBV9 and TRBJ2-5; weak D call: TRBD2 (7 bases). The germline gives CDR1 SGDLS, CDR2 YYNGEE. The CDR3 consists of 14 residues. The germline V and J ends were trimmed by 3 bases and 4 bases, with 13 bases remaining between them. The CDR3 reads CASSASGGLETQYF. Here the CDR3 DNA reads TGTGCCAGCAGCGCCTCCGGGGGGCTAGAGACCCAGTACTTC.

The chain has TRBV9 and TRBJ2-2, with 10 bases fitting TRBD1. The V gene's germline CDR1 is SGDLS and CDR2 YYNGEE. This CDR3 has 15 amino acids. The J segment lost 6 bases and the V segment lost 1 base, leaving 3 bases of the junction unmatched. The CDR3 DNA reads TGTGCCAGCAGCGTACGGACAGGGGGGGCCGGGGAGCTGTTTTTT. It specifies CASSVRTGGAGELFF. Using reference TRBV9 and TRBJ2-2 for the parts outside the CDR3, the full variable domain is DSGVTQTPKHLITATGQRVTLRCSPRSGDLSVYWYQQSLDQGLQFLIQYYNGEERAKGNILERFSAQQFPDLHSELNLSSLELGDSALYFCASSVRTGGAGELFFGEGSRLTVL.